A single sample is the source of the 24 T cell receptor beta chains below, sequenced in a study of blood T cell repertoires in COVID-19. Sequencing was performed with immunoSEQ multiplex PCR; in TCRdb, only in-frame clones are kept and a portion is missing. The repertoire holds roughly 250,000 clones, with more than 85% as singletons. The specimen was PBMCs or T cells enriched from blood (not recorded which). The receptors shown here come from a middle-aged man who had recovered from COVID-19.

V usage is TRBV5-6 and J usage is TRBJ2-7; D is ambiguous. This CDR3 region has 13 residues. V was pared by 4 bases and J by 2 bases, with 10 bases between. The germline gives CDR1 SGHDT, CDR2 YYEEEE. The CDR3 protein is CASSPGVAYEQYF. DNA for the CDR3: TGTGCCAGCAGCCCTGGAGTGGCCTACGAGCAGTACTTC.

This chain joins TRBV10-2 and TRBJ2-4; TRBD2 is a possible D gene (5 bases). The ends were cut back, 8 bases at V and 4 bases at J, with 21 bases in the middle. The CDR3 runs 16 residues. Germline-derived CDR1 and CDR2 are WSHSY and SAAADI. The DNA of the CDR3 is TGCGCCAGCTGCCGGGATCCCGTGGGGTTAAAAAACATTCAGTACTTC. This translates into CASCRDPVGLKNIQYF.

CDR3 residues: CASSLARQVQETQYF. DNA for the CDR3: TGCGCCAGCAGCTTGGCCCGACAGGTTCAAGAGACCCAGTACTTC. The J gene is TRBJ2-5, the V gene TRBV5-1, with D perhaps TRBD1 (6 bases). Trimming removed 0 bases from V and 2 bases from J, with 11 bases in between. Germline values: CDR1 SGHRS, CDR2 YFSETQ. This CDR3 has 15 residues.

The chain is built from TRBV3-1 (or the pseudogene TRBV3-2) and TRBJ2-3; the D is unclear. Looked up from germline, CDR1 is LGHDT and CDR2 is YNNKEL (reference sequence). CDR3 length equals 13 residues. The germline V and J ends were trimmed by 6 bases and 7 bases, with 14 bases remaining between them. As DNA, the CDR3 is TGTGCCAGCAGATACGCGGAAAGACATACGCAGTATTTT. Amino acids: CASRYAERHTQYF.

The chain joins TRBV15 to TRBJ2-1, with 10 positions matching TRBD2. From germline, CDR1 is LNHNV and CDR2 YYDKDF (reference sequence). Trimming at V came to 1 base and at J to 10 bases, leaving 7 bases not matched to a gene. The CDR3 extends over 15 amino acids. The CDR3 protein is CATSRGASGGREQFF. For the CDR3, the DNA is TGTGCCACCAGCAGAGGGGCTAGCGGGGGACGGGAGCAGTTCTTC.

V and J are TRBV3-1 (or the pseudogene TRBV3-2) and TRBJ2-5, with TRBD2 matching 12 bases. With V trimmed by 3 bases and J by 5 bases, 16 bases remained unmatched. The germline V gene has CDR1 LGHDT and CDR2 YNNKEL (reference sequence). CDR3 length: 19 residues. The chain's CDR3 is CASSQDSSGRALVLETQYF. The CDR3 coding sequence is TGTGCCAGCAGCCAGGACTCTAGCGGGAGGGCTTTAGTTTTGGAGACCCAGTACTTC.

The chain combines TRBV29-1 with TRBJ2-5; 10 nucleotides align to TRBD1. The CDR3 length is 11 residues. Losses at the gene ends were 7 bases for V and 4 bases for J; bases not matched to a gene: 0. Per the germline V gene, CDR1 is SQVTM and CDR2 is ANQGSEA. The CDR3 nucleotides read TGCAGCGGGGACAGGGGAGAGACCCAGTACTTC. Translating gives CSGDRGETQYF.

The CDR3 coding sequence is TGTGCCAGCAGCCCCGCAGGTTCGGCGGGGATGATGGATACGCAGTATTTT. Translating gives CASSPAGSAGMMDTQYF. The gene calls are TRBV3-1 (or the pseudogene TRBV3-2) and TRBJ2-3; D possibly corresponds to TRBD2 (6 bases). The CDR3 spans 17 residues. The germline V gene has CDR1 LGHDT and CDR2 YNNKEL (reference sequence). Trimming pared 4 bases from V and 6 bases from J, leaving 23 bases between.

The rearrangement joins TRBV19 to TRBJ1-2; possibly TRBD1 for D (5 bases). CDR1 is LNHDA, CDR2 SQIVND, per germline (reference sequence). The CDR3 runs to 12 residues. V was cut by 3 bases and J by 4 bases, with 6 bases left in between. CDR3 loop: CASSIDSYGYTF. CDR3 DNA: TGTGCCAGTAGTATCGACAGCTATGGCTACACCTTC.

This chain links TRBV2 with TRBJ2-7, with 8 bases matching TRBD1. The CDR3 is 15 residues long. Trimming cost V 4 bases and J 2 bases; bases outside gene matches: 7. Germline CDR1 is SNHLY and CDR2 is FYNNEI. CDR3 coding DNA: TGTGCCAGCAGTGGGGGGGCAGGGGGCGCCTACGAGCAGTACTTC. Translated, it gives CASSGGAGGAYEQYF.

This sequence joins TRBV27 and TRBJ1-5; a weak D match, TRBD1 (5 bases). Trimming cost V 8 bases and J 4 bases, with 12 bases left between them. This CDR3 has 13 residues. Germline V gene data show CDR1 as MNHEY and CDR2 as SMNVEV (reference sequence). The CDR3 spells CASGRGLNQPQHF. In nucleotides, the CDR3 is TGTGCCAGCGGGCGGGGACTTAATCAGCCCCAGCATTTT.

The rearrangement uses TRBV7-2 and TRBJ2-2; tentative D call: TRBD2 (6 bases). Deletions cut 1 base from V and 1 base from J, with 10 bases between. The CDR3 contains 16 residues. Germline V gene data show CDR1 as SGHTA and CDR2 as FQGNSA. The CDR3 here is CASSLVGAGNTGELFF. CDR3 nucleotide sequence: TGTGCCAGCAGCTTAGTGGGAGCGGGGAACACCGGGGAGCTGTTTTTT.

V gene TRBV7-9 combines with J gene TRBJ1-2; D may be TRBD1 (5 bases). The germline V and J ends were trimmed by 1 base and 4 bases, with 10 bases remaining between them. This CDR3 is 14 amino acids long. Germline V gene sequence: CDR1 SEHNR, CDR2 FQNEAQ (reference sequence). CDR3 sequence: CASSLDQGPYGYTF. The CDR3, as DNA: TGTGCCAGCAGCTTAGATCAGGGTCCCTATGGCTACACCTTC.

V usage is TRBV12-3 or TRBV12-4 and J usage is TRBJ2-5, with TRBD1 identical over 7 bases. The CDR3 has 13 residues. Trimming cost V 6 bases and J 1 base; bases outside gene matches: 2. The CDR3 nucleotides read TGTGCCAGCAGGGGGACAGCCCAAGAGACCCAGTACTTC. Translation: CASRGTAQETQYF.

This clone was seen only once. J is TRBJ2-2 and V is TRBV5-1; D is uncertain. The V and J ends lost 0 bases and 1 base respectively, with 10 bases between them. The CDR3 has 16 residues. Germline V gene lookup returns CDR1 SGHRS and CDR2 YFSETQ. The CDR3 is CASSLEMVENTGELFF. In nucleotides, the CDR3 is TGCGCCAGCAGCTTGGAAATGGTAGAGAACACCGGGGAGCTGTTTTTT.

CDR3 nucleotide sequence: TGTGCCAGTAGTTTCGCTAGCGCCAACGACGCCTACGAGCAGTACTTC. Translation: CASSFASANDAYEQYF. This rearrangement joins TRBV19 to TRBJ2-7, with D tentatively TRBD2 (6 bases). Germline V gene data show CDR1 as LNHDA and CDR2 as SQIVND (reference sequence). V was cut by 5 bases and J by 2 bases, with 19 bases left in between. The CDR3 runs to 16 residues. The complete variable domain, with remaining parts taken from reference TRBV19 and TRBJ2-7, reads DGGITQSPKYLFRKEGQNVTLSCEQNLNHDAMYWYRQDPGQGLRLIYYSQIVNDFQKGDIAEGYSVSREKKESFPLTVTSAQKNPTAFYLCASSFASANDAYEQYFGPGTRLTVT.

This clone was observed a handful of times. CDR3 loop: CASSGNRGLTEAFF. CDR3 nucleotides: TGTGCCAGCAGTGGAAACAGGGGGCTGACTGAAGCTTTCTTT. The rearrangement uses TRBV25-1 and TRBJ1-1; 9 nucleotides agree with TRBD1. The CDR3 contains 14 residues. Trimming removed 4 bases from V and 5 bases from J; junction bases left unmatched: 5. The V gene's germline CDR1 is MGHDK and CDR2 SYGVNS.

V usage is TRBV6-5 and J usage is TRBJ1-2, with TRBD1 matching 7 bases. Germline V gene data show CDR1 as MNHEY and CDR2 as SVGAGI. V lost 6 bases and J lost 8; bases outside the gene matches: 12. CDR3 length: 14 amino acids. DNA for the CDR3: TGTGCCAGCAGCCGGGACAGTGTTTGGTTGGGCTACACCTTC. Translated, it gives CASSRDSVWLGYTF.

This chain joins TRBV11-2 and TRBJ2-2, with D hard to call. Germline CDR1 is SGHAT and CDR2 is FQNNGV. Trimming left V 5 bases short and J 5 bases short, with 21 bases between. The CDR3 runs 17 residues. The CDR3 loop is CASSPGSVRSTTGELFF. CDR3 bases: TGTGCCAGCAGCCCCGGGTCGGTACGGTCTACGACCGGGGAGCTGTTTTTT. The variable domain in full, with the rest retrieved from reference TRBV11-2 and TRBJ2-2, is EAGVAQSPRYKIIEKRQSVAFWCNPISGHATLYWYQQILGQGPKLLIQFQNNGVVDDSQLPKDRFSAERLKGVDSTLKIQPAKLEDSAVYLCASSPGSVRSTTGELFFGEGSRLTVL.

This rearrangement joins TRBV29-1 to TRBJ2-1; 8 bases align to TRBD1. From germline, CDR1 is SQVTM and CDR2 ANQGSEA. The CDR3 has 13 amino acids. Unmatched junction bases numbered 7, after V lost 4 bases and J lost 8 bases. The CDR3 sequence is CSVGITGGYEQFF. CDR3 DNA sequence: TGCAGCGTTGGCATTACAGGGGGGTATGAGCAGTTCTTC.

This chain links TRBV6-5 with TRBJ2-7, with D possibly matching TRBD1 (5 bases). The V gene's germline CDR1 is MNHEY and CDR2 SVGAGI. The V end lost 7 bases, the J end lost 3 bases, and 16 bases lay between the germline ends. The CDR3 loop spans 14 amino acids. CDR3 region: CASIVGLTNYEQYF. In nucleotides, the CDR3 is TGTGCCAGCATAGTGGGGCTAACAAACTACGAGCAGTACTTC.

For the CDR3, the DNA is TGCGCCAGCAGCCAGATGGACAGGGTACCGGCTGAAGCTTTCTTT. As protein: CASSQMDRVPAEAFF. The chain joins TRBV4-1 to TRBJ1-1; the match to TRBD1 covers 8 bases. CDR1 MGHRA and CDR2 YSYEKL come from the germline V gene. V dropped 3 bases and J dropped 6; count of bases not matched to a gene: 9. The CDR3 extends over 15 amino acids.

V is TRBV9 and J is TRBJ1-6; D is perhaps TRBD1 (5 bases). From germline, CDR1 is SGDLS and CDR2 YYNGEE. The CDR3 length is 16 residues. V was shortened by 0 bases and J by 8 bases, with 15 bases between the two germline ends. CDR3 residues: CASSVGQGLTHSPLHF. The CDR3 nucleotides are TGTGCCAGCAGCGTAGGTCAGGGCCTAACTCATTCACCCCTCCACTTT. The full variable domain, completed using reference TRBV9 and TRBJ1-6, is DSGVTQTPKHLITATGQRVTLRCSPRSGDLSVYWYQQSLDQGLQFLIQYYNGEERAKGNILERFSAQQFPDLHSELNLSSLELGDSALYFCASSVGQGLTHSPLHFGNGTRLTVT.

V gene TRBV7-8 combines with J gene TRBJ2-7, with 7 bases lining up with TRBD2. The J segment lost 0 bases and the V segment lost 2 bases, leaving 10 bases of the junction unmatched. The CDR3 loop spans 17 amino acids. Per the germline V gene, CDR1 is SGHVS and CDR2 is FQNEAQ. The CDR3 DNA is TGTGCCAGCAGCTTATCGGTCGGGGGAGGGCCCTCCTACGAGCAGTACTTC. Translation: CASSLSVGGGPSYEQYF.